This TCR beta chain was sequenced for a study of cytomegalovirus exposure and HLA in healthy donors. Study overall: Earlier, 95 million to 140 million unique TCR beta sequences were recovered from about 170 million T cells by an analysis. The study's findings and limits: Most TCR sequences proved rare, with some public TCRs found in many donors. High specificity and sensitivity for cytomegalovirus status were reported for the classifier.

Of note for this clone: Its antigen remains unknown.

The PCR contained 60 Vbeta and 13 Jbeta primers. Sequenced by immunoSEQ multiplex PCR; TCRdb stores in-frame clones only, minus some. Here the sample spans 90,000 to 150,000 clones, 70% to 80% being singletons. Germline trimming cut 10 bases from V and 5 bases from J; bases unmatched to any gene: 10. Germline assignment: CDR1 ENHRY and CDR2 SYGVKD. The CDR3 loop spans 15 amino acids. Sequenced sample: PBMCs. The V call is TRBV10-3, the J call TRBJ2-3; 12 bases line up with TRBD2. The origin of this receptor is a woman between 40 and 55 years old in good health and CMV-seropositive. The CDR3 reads CATVRSSGGEDTQYF. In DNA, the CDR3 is TGTGCCACCGTAAGATCTAGCGGGGGGGAAGATACGCAGTATTTT.